Listed here are 20 T cell receptor beta chains from one sample, sequenced in a study of T cell responses to AZD1222 COVID-19 vaccine. Repertoires were generated with immunoSEQ multiplex PCR, while TCRdb's copy carries only in-frame clones and drops some. The data hold 60,000 to 75,000 clones, with nearly 90% observed a single time. Specimen: peripheral blood, collected 28 days after the second AZD1222 dose. The receptors were gathered from an adult who received the AZD1222 COVID-19 vaccine.

The rearrangement joins TRBV19 to TRBJ2-1, with 10 bases that match TRBD2. The ends lost 4 bases at V and 3 bases at J; junction bases unmatched: 9. The CDR3 is made up of 17 amino acids. Germline V gene sequence: CDR1 LNHDA, CDR2 SQIVND (reference sequence). CDR3 protein: CASSKRAGTSDYNEQFF. In DNA form, the CDR3 reads TGTGCCAGTAGTAAGCGAGCCGGGACTAGCGACTACAATGAGCAGTTCTTC.

The V and J genes are TRBV11-1 and TRBJ2-6; D gene ambiguous. CDR1 and CDR2 from the germline V gene are SGHAT and FQDESV (reference sequence). The length of the CDR3 is 15 residues. The V gene lost 5 bases and the J gene lost 4 bases, with 12 bases spanning the gap. The CDR3 DNA reads TGTGCCAGCAGCGGTCGAAGAGGAGGGGCCAACGTCCTGACTTTC. It translates to CASSGRRGGANVLTF.

V is TRBV28 and J is TRBJ1-4; 9 nucleotides agree with TRBD1. The CDR3 consists of 13 residues. CDR1 MDHEN and CDR2 SYDVKM come from the germline V gene. The J segment lost 10 bases and the V segment lost 7 bases, leaving 7 bases of the junction unmatched. CDR3 sequence: CASTPPGQGKLFF. CDR3 nucleotide sequence: TGTGCCAGCACCCCTCCGGGACAGGGAAAACTGTTTTTT.

The chain has TRBV3-1 (or the pseudogene TRBV3-2) and TRBJ2-1, with TRBD2 as a possible D gene (6 bases). CDR3 size: 16 residues. V was shortened by 4 bases and J by 5 bases, with 18 bases between the two germline ends. Germline V gene sequence: CDR1 LGHDT, CDR2 YNNKEL (reference sequence). CDR3 protein: CASSLGMGGTNNEQFF. Here the CDR3 DNA reads TGTGCCAGCAGCCTAGGGATGGGCGGGACCAACAATGAGCAGTTCTTC.

This chain connects TRBV24-1 to TRBJ2-2; the match to TRBD1 covers 7 bases. CDR3 length equals 17 residues. Germline V gives CDR1 KGHDR, CDR2 SFDVKD. With V trimmed by 4 bases and J by 6 bases, 13 bases remained unmatched. The CDR3 sequence: CATSEMRTGTYSGELFF. CDR3 sequence (DNA): TGTGCCACCAGTGAAATGCGGACAGGAACCTACTCCGGGGAGCTGTTTTTT.

The chain couples TRBV19 to TRBJ2-3, with D possibly matching TRBD2 (6 bases). Germline values: CDR1 LNHDA, CDR2 SQIVND (reference sequence). This CDR3 spans 13 amino acids. The V gene lost 11 bases and the J gene lost 2 bases, with 14 bases spanning the gap. CDR3 region: CASRGIATDTQYF. CDR3 in DNA: TGTGCCTCCCGGGGGATTGCCACAGATACGCAGTATTTT.

This clone came up once. The chain links TRBV29-1 to TRBJ2-3, with a weak D call TRBD1 (6 bases). Germline V gene data show CDR1 as SQVTM and CDR2 as ANQGSEA. Trimming cost V 5 bases and J 2 bases, with 14 bases left between them. The CDR3 is 14 amino acids. The CDR3 protein is CSVIPDSSTDTQYF. CDR3 bases: TGCAGCGTTATCCCGGACAGCTCCACAGATACGCAGTATTTT.

The V gene is TRBV5-1, the J gene TRBJ1-6, with D unresolved. The CDR3 is 13 amino acids. Germline CDR1 and CDR2: SGHRS and YFSETQ. Trimming left V 0 bases short and J 9 bases short, with 7 bases between. CDR3 in DNA: TGCGCCAGCAGCTTGGCAGGCCCTTCACCCCTCCACTTT. Residues: CASSLAGPSPLHF.

The V and J genes are TRBV29-1 and TRBJ2-3, with D maybe TRBD2 (6 bases). Trimming left V 2 bases short and J 10 bases short, with 16 bases between. Germline CDR1 and CDR2: SQVTM and ANQGSEA. There are 13 residues in the CDR3. The CDR3 bases are TGCAGCGTTGAATTCGGTCGGGGAGGCGCGCAGTATTTT. Translated: CSVEFGRGGAQYF.

In its sample, this clone was seen once. V and J are TRBV27 and TRBJ1-1; D perhaps matches TRBD1 (6 bases). V was shortened by 5 bases and J by 1 base, with 8 bases between the two germline ends. The CDR3 covers 13 residues. The germline CDR1 and CDR2 sequences are MNHEY and SMNVEV (reference sequence). The CDR3 protein is CASSARGNTEAFF. The CDR3 nucleotides read TGTGCCAGCAGTGCCAGGGGGAACACTGAAGCTTTCTTT.

This clone was picked up one time. The chain links TRBV21-1 to TRBJ2-7. TRBV21-1 is designated a pseudogene. This CDR3 region has 17 residues. CDR3 nucleotides: TGTGCCAGCAGCTCCCCATTAACTCGTCCGGACGACTACGAGCAGTACTTC. Translated: CASSSPLTRPDDYEQYF.

V is TRBV5-4 and J is TRBJ2-7; 7 positions agree with TRBD1. Germline trimming cut 2 bases from V and 4 bases from J; bases unmatched to any gene: 6. The CDR3 consists of 14 residues. Germline CDR1 is SGHNT and CDR2 is YYREEE (reference sequence). The CDR3 spells CASSFTGVSYEQYF. Here the CDR3 DNA reads TGTGCCAGCAGCTTTACAGGGGTCTCGTACGAGCAGTACTTC.

This clone has a handful of counts. The chain has TRBV11-2 and TRBJ2-7; a possible D gene is TRBD1 (5 bases). The V gene lost 4 bases and the J gene lost 6 bases, with 13 bases spanning the gap. Germline CDR1 reads SGHAT; CDR2 reads FQNNGV. This CDR3 is 13 amino acids long. The CDR3 DNA reads TGTGCCAGCAGCTCACTCACAGGAGTCGAGCAGTACTTC. This sequence encodes CASSSLTGVEQYF.

The chain recombines TRBV19 with TRBJ2-2, with 12 bases fitting TRBD2. Trimming at V came to 5 bases and at J to 7 bases, leaving 11 bases not matched to a gene. The CDR3 runs to 17 residues. Germline V gene data show CDR1 as LNHDA and CDR2 as SQIVND (reference sequence). CDR3 DNA: TGTGCCAGTAGTTCCCGACTAGCGGGAGAGGCGAACGGGGAGCTGTTTTTT. The encoded protein is CASSSRLAGEANGELFF.

V and J are TRBV12-3 or TRBV12-4 and TRBJ2-7, with D tentatively TRBD2 (6 bases). The CDR3 totals 13 residues. V lost 1 base, J lost 6 bases, and 10 bases lay in between. The CDR3 spells CASSLVPGGEQYF. The CDR3 DNA is TGTGCCAGCAGTTTAGTTCCCGGGGGCGAGCAGTACTTC.

The chain carries TRBV3-1 (or the pseudogene TRBV3-2) and TRBJ1-2, with unresolved D. Trimming took 0 bases from V and 3 from J, leaving 20 bases between them. CDR3 size: 18 residues. From germline, CDR1 is LGHDT and CDR2 YNNKEL (reference sequence). CDR3 loop: CASSQENRGLGGYYGYTF. The CDR3, as DNA: TGTGCCAGCAGCCAAGAAAACCGGGGATTAGGCGGGTACTATGGCTACACCTTC.

V is TRBV7-9 and J is TRBJ2-7, with 7 nucleotides matching TRBD1. The junction had 14 bases not matched to a gene; V was cut back by 5 bases and J by 4 bases. Germline loops: CDR1 SEHNR, CDR2 FQNEAQ (reference sequence). The CDR3 extends over 16 amino acids. CDR3 amino acids: CASSPPDRESWYEQYF. Written as DNA, the CDR3 is TGTGCCAGCAGCCCGCCCGACAGGGAATCGTGGTACGAGCAGTACTTC.

V is TRBV4-1 and J is TRBJ1-2, with unresolved D. The germline gives CDR1 MGHRA, CDR2 YSYEKL. The V end lost 0 bases, the J end lost 7 bases, and 6 bases lay between the germline ends. This CDR3 comprises 12 residues. The chain's CDR3 is CASSQDGVGYTF. DNA for the CDR3: TGCGCCAGCAGCCAAGACGGGGTTGGCTACACCTTC.

V usage is TRBV9 and J usage is TRBJ2-2; 9 positions agree with TRBD1. The CDR3 is 18 amino acids. Unmatched junction bases numbered 13, after V lost 6 bases and J lost 1 base. The germline V gene has CDR1 SGDLS and CDR2 YYNGEE. This chain's CDR3 is CASTDPMGQGMNTGELFF. As DNA, the CDR3 is TGTGCCAGCACGGATCCAATGGGACAGGGTATGAACACCGGGGAGCTGTTTTTT.

The genes are TRBV7-8 and TRBJ2-2, with 13 bases aligning to TRBD2. This CDR3 spans 17 amino acids. Looked up from germline, CDR1 is SGHVS and CDR2 is FQNEAQ. Trimming took 5 bases from V and 5 from J; bases not matched to a gene: 8. In DNA form, the CDR3 reads TGTGCCAGCAGCACCTCCTCGGGACTAGCGGGAACCGGGGAGCTGTTTTTT. Translating it yields CASSTSSGLAGTGELFF.